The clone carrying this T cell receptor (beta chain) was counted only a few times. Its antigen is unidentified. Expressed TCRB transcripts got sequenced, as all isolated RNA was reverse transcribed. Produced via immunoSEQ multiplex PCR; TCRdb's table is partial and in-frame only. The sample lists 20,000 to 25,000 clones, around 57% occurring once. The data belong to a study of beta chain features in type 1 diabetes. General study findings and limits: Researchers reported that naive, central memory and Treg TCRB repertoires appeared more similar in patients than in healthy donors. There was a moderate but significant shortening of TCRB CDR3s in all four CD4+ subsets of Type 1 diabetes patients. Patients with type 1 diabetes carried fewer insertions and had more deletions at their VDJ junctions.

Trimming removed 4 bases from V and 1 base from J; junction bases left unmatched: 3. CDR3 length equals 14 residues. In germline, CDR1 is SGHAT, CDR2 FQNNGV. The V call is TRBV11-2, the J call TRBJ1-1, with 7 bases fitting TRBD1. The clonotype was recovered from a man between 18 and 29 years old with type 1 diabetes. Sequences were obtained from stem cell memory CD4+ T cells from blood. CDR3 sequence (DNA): TGTGCCAGCAGCTCGACAGGGCGGAACACTGAAGCTTTCTTT. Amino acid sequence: CASSSTGRNTEAFF.